The source of this T cell receptor beta chain is a study of shared clonotypes between healthy human individuals. Points from the study as a whole: Only blood underwent sampling, and tissue repertoires likely differ. Some naive CD4 clonotypes, around 4.7%, turned up in common across several donors.

A remark on this clone: Antigen unknown. Additional DNA sequences in this sample encode the identical CDR3.

In the CD4+ fraction, cells were divided into CD45RA+ naive and CD45RA-negative memory subsets. The material for each subset, its genomic DNA, was split evenly across several immunoSEQ plates. The protocol was immunoSEQ multiplex PCR, while the TCRdb copy is restricted to in-frame clones and leaves out a portion. This table has about 1.5 million clones, 95% to 99% appearing once. Looked up from germline, CDR1 is SGHNT and CDR2 is YYREEE (reference sequence). V lost 3 bases and J lost 8, with 9 bases in between. This CDR3 has 12 residues. This TCR was sampled from a man aged 25-45 years in good health. Sequenced material: naive CD4+ T cells sorted from blood. As to subset: CD45RA+ positively selected. The chain recombines TRBV5-4 with TRBJ2-1, with D perhaps matching TRBD1 (5 bases). CDR3 protein: CASSSQGYEQFF. CDR3 nucleotides: TGTGCCAGCAGCTCCCAGGGTTATGAGCAGTTCTTC.